The source of this T cell receptor beta chain is a study of shared clonotypes between healthy human individuals. The CDR3 extends over 15 amino acids. Germline loops: CDR1 LGHNA, CDR2 YNFKEQ. V gave up 2 bases and J gave up 3 bases, with 10 bases separating them. Using immunoSEQ multiplex PCR, the repertoire was profiled, and TCRdb retains in-frame clones only, with some absent. There are 980,000 or so clones in the sample; approximately 80% occur only once, and over 1.3% lies in the top ten. The rearrangement uses TRBV4-2 and TRBJ1-4; D gene unclear. The TCR originated in a man aged 18 to 29 in good health. The sequenced material came from memory CD4+ T cells sorted from blood. This sample's subset: CD45RA-negative fraction. This chain's CDR3 is CASSQRSGANEKLFF. For the CDR3, the DNA is TGTGCCAGCAGCCAACGATCCGGGGCTAATGAAAAACTGTTTTTT.